What follows are 4 T cell receptor beta chains derived from one specimen sequenced in a study of CD8+CD57+ T cells in acquired aplastic anemia. All sequencing subjects had displayed CD8+CD57+ cell expansion on flow cytometry. These receptors lack a known antigen. Findings and caveats of the study: CD8+CD57+ cells (from patients) displayed lower diversity than the total CD4+ and CD8+ pools did.

Using genomic DNA as the template, TCR beta VDJ and CDR3 profiling was carried out. TCRdb reprocessed the reads with MiXCR, giving one entry per CDR3 protein. The sample comprises 15,000 to 20,000 distinct CDR3 sequences, 30% to 45% of which are singletons, and 86% rests with the top ten. Sequencing was performed on CD8+CD57+ T cells sorted from PBMCs. Stated subset: bead-enriched CD8+CD57+ effector memory T cells from SAA patients. The origin of the receptors is a human donor with aplastic anemia.

This clonotype was detected many times. The rearrangement links TRBV7-9 to TRBJ1-2; TRBD1 matches at 8 bases. Germline V gene lookup returns CDR1 SEHNR and CDR2 FQNEAQ (reference sequence). The V gene end was trimmed by 3 bases and the J gene end by 3 bases; junction bases not matched to a gene: 15. The CDR3 has 18 residues. The CDR3 spells CASSFSGQGGLSDYGYTF. The CDR3 nucleotides read TGTGCCAGCAGCTTTTCAGGACAGGGAGGGTTATCGGACTATGGCTACACCTTC.

This clonotype has more than one count but fewer than ten. This chain links TRBV2 with TRBJ2-7; TRBD2 matches at 7 bases. The CDR3 consists of 16 residues. Germline assignment: CDR1 SNHLY and CDR2 FYNNEI. The V segment lost 4 bases and the J segment 1 base; nucleotides outside the gene matches: 10. The CDR3 region is CASSGGGVNPSYEQYF. CDR3 nucleotide sequence: TGTGCCAGCAGTGGGGGGGGAGTTAACCCATCCTACGAGCAGTACTTC. The variable domain in full, with the rest retrieved from reference TRBV2 and TRBJ2-7, is EPEVTQTPSHQVTQMGQEVILRCVPISNHLYFYWYRQILGQKVEFLVSFYNNEISEKSEIFDDQFSVERPDGSNFTLKIRSTKLEDSAMYFCASSGGGVNPSYEQYFGPGTRLTVT.

In its sample, this clonotype was seen a few times. The V and J genes are TRBV27 and TRBJ1-4, with D uncertain. CDR1 is MNHEY, CDR2 SMNVEV, per germline (reference sequence). The ends were cut back, 1 base at V and 5 bases at J, with 17 bases in the middle. The CDR3 loop spans 17 amino acids. The CDR3, as DNA: TGTGCCAGCAGTTTATTTGGACCGGTAGACCTAAATGAAAAACTGTTTTTT. Amino acids: CASSLFGPVDLNEKLFF.

The chain couples TRBV19 to TRBJ2-7, with D possibly TRBD2 on 6 matching bases. This CDR3 contains 14 residues. V lost 4 bases and J 5 bases, leaving 15 bases between the germline ends. From germline, CDR1 is LNHDA and CDR2 SQIVND (reference sequence). The CDR3 DNA follows: TGTGCCAGTAGTAGCGGGGAAGATTTCGACGAGCAGTACTTC. Protein sequence: CASSSGEDFDEQYF.